The clone carrying this T cell receptor beta chain occurred many times. This entry belongs to a study of blood T cells in healthy people across ages. For the second PCR, which ran for roughly 6 to 12 cycles, a sample-barcoded 5' primer and a J-beta primer mix were used. TCRdb reprocessed the 5' RACE reads with MiXCR, giving one entry per CDR3 protein. The sample carries approximately 880,000 distinct CDR3 sequences, around 48% recorded once. The CDR3 runs 14 residues. The V gene lost 3 bases and the J gene lost 5 bases, with 14 bases spanning the gap. The germline V gene encodes CDR1 SQVTM and CDR2 ANQGSEA.

This TCR came from a young man in good health. The sequenced material came from blood. V usage is TRBV29-1 and J usage is TRBJ2-1, with D possibly being TRBD1 (5 bases). The CDR3 region is CSVDRGSANNEQFF. CDR3 DNA: TGCAGCGTTGATAGGGGCTCTGCAAACAATGAGCAGTTCTTC.